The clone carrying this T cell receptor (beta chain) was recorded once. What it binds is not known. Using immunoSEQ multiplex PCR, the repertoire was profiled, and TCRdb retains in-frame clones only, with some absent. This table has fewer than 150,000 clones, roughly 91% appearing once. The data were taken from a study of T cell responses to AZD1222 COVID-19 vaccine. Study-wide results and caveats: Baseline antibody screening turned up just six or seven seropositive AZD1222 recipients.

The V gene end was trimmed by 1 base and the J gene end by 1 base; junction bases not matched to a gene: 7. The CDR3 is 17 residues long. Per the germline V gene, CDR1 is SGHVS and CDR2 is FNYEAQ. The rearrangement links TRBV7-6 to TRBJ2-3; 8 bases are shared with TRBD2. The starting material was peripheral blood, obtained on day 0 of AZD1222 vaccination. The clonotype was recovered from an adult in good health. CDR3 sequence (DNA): TGTGCCAGCAGCTTAGATAAGCGGGGGAGGGGCACAGATACGCAGTATTTT. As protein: CASSLDKRGRGTDTQYF. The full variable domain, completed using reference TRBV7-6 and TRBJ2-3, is GAGVSQSPRYKVTKRGQDVALRCDPISGHVSLYWYRQALGQGPEFLTYFNYEAQQDKSGLPNDRFSAERPEGSISTLTIQRTEQRDSAMYRCASSLDKRGRGTDTQYFGPGTRLTVL.